The next 3 T cell receptor beta chains were all read from a single sample in a study of blood T cell repertoires in COVID-19. Using immunoSEQ multiplex PCR, the repertoire was profiled, and TCRdb retains in-frame clones only, with some absent. The profile shows around 130,000 clones, around nine tenths of them singletons. Sequences were obtained from peripheral blood. The receptors originated from a human donor in a cohort sampled during active COVID-19.

The V gene is TRBV5-1, the J gene TRBJ1-1; D is possibly TRBD1 (5 bases). Trimming took 5 bases from V and 1 from J, leaving 12 bases between them. Germline V CDR1 and CDR2: SGHRS, YFSETQ. The CDR3 sequence is 14 residues long. CDR3 protein: CASRLAGENTEAFF. The CDR3 DNA is TGCGCCAGCAGACTCGCGGGGGAGAACACTGAAGCTTTCTTT.

The gene calls are TRBV10-2 and TRBJ2-7; 7 positions agree with TRBD1. Germline V gene lookup returns CDR1 WSHSY and CDR2 SAAADI. The CDR3 covers 13 residues. V gave up 6 bases and J gave up 6 bases; unmatched junction bases: 8. CDR3 bases: TGCGCCAGCAGGCAAGGGGCAGGGGGCGAGCAGTACTTC. Protein sequence: CASRQGAGGEQYF.

The chain has TRBV15 and TRBJ1-5; D unclear. Germline-derived CDR1 and CDR2 are LNHNV and YYDKDF (reference sequence). Between the trimmed V and J ends, which lost 11 bases and 0 bases, there was a span of 14 bases. This CDR3 comprises 14 residues. The CDR3, as DNA: TGTGCCGTCGGTAGTTATTATAGCAATCAGCCCCAGCATTTT. Amino acid sequence: CAVGSYYSNQPQHF. Variable domain in full (rest from reference TRBV15 and TRBJ1-5): DAMVIQNPRYQVTQFGKPVTLSCSQTLNHNVMYWYQQKSSQAPKLLFHYYDKDFNNEADTPDNFQSRRPNTSFCFLDIRSPGLGDTAMYLCAVGSYYSNQPQHFGDGTRLSIL.